This note documents a single TCR beta chain sequence. This entry is derived from a study of blood T cell repertoires in COVID-19. Germline V lookup: CDR1 MGHRA, CDR2 YSYEKL. V gave up 0 bases and J gave up 5 bases, with 10 bases separating them. The CDR3 is 15 residues long. Assay used: immunoSEQ multiplex PCR; TCRdb lists only in-frame clones, some missing. The sample holds some 70,000 clones; around 89% are singletons and the top ten take approximately 6.8%. The source is a woman in her 70s with acute or convalescent COVID-19. Input material: peripheral blood. The chain is built from TRBV4-1 and TRBJ1-4, with D hard to call. CDR3 amino acids: CASSQDILDNEKLFF. CDR3 nucleotide sequence: TGCGCCAGCAGCCAAGATATCCTAGACAATGAAAAACTGTTTTTT.